A selection of T cell receptor beta chains follows, all from one sample in a study of PD-L1 blockade in urothelial cancer. Clones were sequenced by immunoSEQ multiplex PCR, and TCRdb holds only the in-frame ones, with some missing. Among about 84,000 clones listed, 90% to 95% were seen once. The starting material was PBMCs, obtained around atezolizumab (anti-PD-L1) treatment. These receptors were taken from a man aged 55 to 70 with urothelial cancer. The CDR3 runs from the conserved cysteine through the conserved F or W. Fields, in order: D gene, clone size, J gene, V gene, CDR3 protein, CDR3 DNA. The D gene is left open where the match is weak. A row's size may be missing; if present it is once, few, many or a size class.

NA NA TRBJ2-2 TRBV9 CASSRGPNTGELFF TGTGCCAGCAGCAGGGGCCCGAACACCGGGGAGCTGTTTTTT
NA NA TRBJ2-7 TRBV19 CASSPALNYEQYF TGTGCCAGTAGTCCCGCACTGAACTACGAGCAGTACTTC
TRBD1 NA TRBJ1-4 TRBV6-1 CASSEGTGYEKLFF TGTGCCAGCAGTGAAGGGACAGGATATGAAAAACTGTTTTTT
NA NA TRBJ2-5 TRBV5-1 CASSSTLQGLETQYF TGCGCCAGCAGCTCTACCCTCCAGGGACTAGAGACCCAGTACTTC
NA few TRBJ2-2 TRBV9 CASSVDGAGELFF TGTGCCAGCAGCGTAGACGGTGCGGGGGAGCTGTTTTTT
NA NA TRBJ1-1 TRBV5-5 CASSLVTEGREAFF TGTGCCAGCAGCTTGGTCACTGAGGGTCGAGAAGCTTTCTTT
TRBD2 NA TRBJ2-1 TRBV7-2 CASSLGAGVGYNEQFF TGTGCCAGCAGCTTAGGGGCGGGAGTGGGCTACAATGAGCAGTTCTTC
TRBD2 NA TRBJ2-7 TRBV2 CASSDGSGGAYEQYF TGTGCCAGCAGTGATGGTAGCGGGGGGGCCTACGAGCAGTACTTC
TRBD2 NA TRBJ2-5 TRBV5-1 CASSLAGTSEETQYF TGCGCCAGCAGCTTGGCCGGGACTAGCGAGGAGACCCAGTACTTC
NA NA TRBJ2-7 TRBV7-9 CASSLAVEGDGNEQYF TGTGCCAGCAGCTTAGCGGTTGAAGGGGATGGTAACGAGCAGTACTTC
NA NA TRBJ1-5 TRBV7-9 CASSPGGADNNQPQHF TGTGCCAGCAGTCCGGGGGGGGCTGATAACAATCAGCCCCAGCATTTT
TRBD2 NA TRBJ2-3 TRBV5-1 CASSSWTSTPPSTDTQYF TGCGCCAGCAGCTCCTGGACTAGCACCCCTCCTAGCACAGATACGCAGTATTTT
NA NA TRBJ1-1 TRBV5-1 CASGAGVTNTEAFF TGCGCCAGCGGGGCAGGGGTCACGAACACTGAAGCTTTCTTT
TRBD2 NA TRBJ2-5 TRBV5-4 CASSLGLAGIQETQYF TGTGCCAGCAGCTTGGGACTAGCGGGAATCCAAGAGACCCAGTACTTC
NA NA TRBJ2-1 TRBV6-1 CASSEAPPGGTYNEQFF TGTGCCAGCAGTGAAGCCCCCCCAGGGGGGACCTACAATGAGCAGTTCTTC
TRBD1 NA TRBJ2-5 TRBV19 CASRTGGQETQYF TGTGCCAGTAGGACAGGGGGCCAGGAGACCCAGTACTTC
NA NA TRBJ1-5 TRBV21-1 CASIRRGGTGQGRNSNQPQHF TGTGCCAGCATCCGAAGGGGAGGGACGGGACAGGGACGTAATAGCAATCAGCCCCAGCATTTT
NA NA TRBJ2-5 TRBV10-2 CASRDTGVETQYF TGCGCCAGCAGAGATACAGGCGTTGAGACCCAGTACTTC
NA NA TRBJ1-2 TRBV11-2 CASSSTGPNYGYTF TGTGCCAGCAGCTCGACAGGCCCTAACTATGGCTACACCTTC
TRBD2 NA TRBJ2-5 TRBV5-1 CASSLGPTGGEETQYF TGCGCCAGCAGCTTGGGTCCGACTGGGGGGGAAGAGACCCAGTACTTC
NA NA TRBJ2-7 TRBV5-6 CASSLGDWISYEQYF TGTGCCAGCAGCTTGGGGGACTGGATTTCCTACGAGCAGTACTTC
TRBD1 NA TRBJ2-2 TRBV5-1 CASSLGQGGRTGELFF TGCGCCAGCAGCTTGGGACAGGGCGGCAGGACCGGGGAGCTGTTTTTT
TRBD2 NA TRBJ2-3 TRBV7-2 CASSVRTSGVWADTQYF TGTGCCAGCAGCGTGAGGACTAGCGGGGTTTGGGCAGATACGCAGTATTTT
TRBD2 NA TRBJ2-3 TRBV5-1 CASLSVAGDTDTQYF TGCGCCAGCCTCTCGGTAGCGGGGGACACAGATACGCAGTATTTT
NA NA TRBJ2-5 TRBV5-6 CASSLTTSLWYQETQYF TGTGCCAGCAGCCTCACTACGTCCCTCTGGTACCAAGAGACCCAGTACTTC
NA NA TRBJ1-3 TRBV7-6 CASSDRTASSGNTIYF TGTGCCAGCAGCGACCGGACTGCCAGCTCTGGAAACACCATATATTTT
NA NA TRBJ2-3 TRBV25-1 CASSEYMAGRADTQYF TGTGCCAGCAGTGAATATATGGCAGGGCGTGCAGATACGCAGTATTTT
TRBD1 NA TRBJ1-1 TRBV27 CASRLDRGMGEAFF TGTGCCAGCAGGCTGGACAGGGGGATGGGTGAAGCTTTCTTT